This is a list of T cell receptor beta chains from one sample in a study of blood T cell repertoires in COVID-19. Repertoires were generated with immunoSEQ multiplex PCR, while TCRdb's copy carries only in-frame clones and drops some. Of fewer than 250,000 clones listed, almost 90% were seen once; the top ten hold less than 15%. The sequencing input was PBMCs or T cells enriched from blood (not recorded which). Receptors were obtained from a man aged 25-45 years who had been exposed to COVID-19. The CDR3 runs from the conserved cysteine through the conserved F or W.

v_call cdr3_aa
TRBV7-9 CASSLGSGDTEAFF
TRBV5-4 CASSGLAGAGDTQYF
TRBV2 CASSDLDREYEQYF
TRBV19 CASRVRGTEAFF
TRBV5-5 CASSLDLTVNQPQHF
TRBV19 CASSIRDSTYGYTF
TRBV7-6 CASSSSPGQRNDGYTF
TRBV12-3/TRBV12-4 CASSQSGLGYTF
TRBV5-1 CASSSGTAYSGNTIYF
TRBV7-3 CASSPGTPNTGELFF
TRBV10-3 CAITPGENYGYTF
TRBV7-3 CASSLGLSNTQYF
TRBV30 CASSAGLPGGNF
TRBV19 CASKTGRLNEKLFF
TRBV2 CASRNGTSGGRGTQYF
TRBV4-3 CASSQVKGRSGYTF
TRBV19 CASSMSAVETYEQYF
TRBV10-2 CASSEGFGGYEQYF
TRBV3-1/TRBV3-2 CASSQVGGGGTQYF
TRBV3-1/TRBV3-2 CASSQTYPDQPQHF
TRBV5-8 CASSLGSGGYYEQYF
TRBV10-2 CASSERTGGDGYTF
TRBV7-9 CASSKDRGSSYNSPLHF
TRBV3-1/TRBV3-2 CASSQAVASGGADTQYF
TRBV5-4 CASSSSGTGNEKLFF
TRBV19 CASHRDPYQPQHF
TRBV2 CASVGGRGRNEQYF
TRBV5-1 CASSRETRENTEAFF
TRBV6-1 CASSEDTGTPVGELFF
TRBV3-1/TRBV3-2 CASSHLGKGGYGYTF
TRBV12-3/TRBV12-4 CASSKTGFQHF
TRBV6-1 CASSDRLNYGYTF
TRBV4-3 CASSQGPDRGGYSPLHF
TRBV7-6 CASSYGREGEQYF
TRBV6-5 CATHRGGKHQPQHF
TRBV9 CASSVSAGANEKLFF
TRBV9 CASSVALRTANTEAFF
TRBV5-1 CASSFLSGGATEQFF
TRBV12-5 CASKSISGNQPQHF
TRBV19 CASSTAGTGPSLEANVLTF
TRBV30 CAWSLTGNGYTF
TRBV7-3 CASSLTRRSEAFF
TRBV6-6 CASSRRGQGLGREKLFF
TRBV15 CATQPTSGVETQYF
TRBV6-4 CASSDRGVSTDTQYF
TRBV4-1 CASSQVPLVAPNTEAFF
TRBV6-5 CASRAFSGANVLTF
TRBV7-6 CASSLITGPQETQYF
TRBV7-2 CASSLSRGEQFF
TRBV18 CASSNSGNTEAFF
TRBV11-3 CDQGTDTQYF
TRBV6-5 CASIPAGAGNEQFF